These 32 T cell receptor beta chains originate from one sample sequenced in a study of human T cells and chemical hapten exposure. Extraction yielded total RNA from whole blood (unfractionated). TCRdb called the 5' RACE reads again in MiXCR, with one record for every CDR3 protein. This sample yields tens of thousands of distinct CDR3 sequences, of which about 16% are seen a single time; under 7.5% belongs to the top ten. Every receptor here comes from a female donor in good health.

This clonotype was detected a few times. The chain links TRBV5-1 to TRBJ1-3; D unclear. Germline CDR1 and CDR2: SGHRS and YFSETQ. This CDR3 has 14 residues. V lost 1 base and J lost 2, with 7 bases in between. CDR3: CASSLNGPGNTIYF. The CDR3, as DNA: TGCGCCAGCAGCTTGAATGGACCTGGAAACACCATATATTTT. The full variable domain, completed using reference TRBV5-1 and TRBJ1-3, is KAGVTQTPRYLIKTRGQQVTLSCSPISGHRSVSWYQQTPGQGLQFLFEYFSETQRNKGNFPGRFSGRQFSNSRSEMNVSTLELGDSALYLCASSLNGPGNTIYFGEGSWLTVV.

V and J are TRBV30 and TRBJ2-1; TRBD2 might be the D (6 bases). Germline assignment: CDR1 GTSNPN and CDR2 SVGIG (reference sequence). CDR3 length: 11 amino acids. Trimming shortened V by 0 bases and J by 14 bases, and 11 bases separated the two germline ends. CDR3 nucleotides: TGTGCCTGGAGTGTAGCGGGCCTCAAGTTCTTC. Translated: CAWSVAGLKFF.

The CDR3 nucleotides read TGTGCCAGCAGCCCCACCCCCGGGGAGCTGTTTTTT. Translated, it gives CASSPTPGELFF. V is TRBV3-1 and J is TRBJ2-2; D call uncertain. There are 12 residues in the CDR3. Deletions cut 4 bases from V and 6 bases from J, with 6 bases between. Germline V gene data show CDR1 as LGHDT and CDR2 as YNNKEL (reference sequence).

CDR3 nucleotide sequence: TGTGCCAGCAGTGAAGCTCGGGGGACTGGGGAGACCCAGTACTTC. Its translation is CASSEARGTGETQYF. The chain uses TRBV6-1 and TRBJ2-5; D is possibly TRBD2 (6 bases). V lost 0 bases and J 5 bases, leaving 13 bases between the germline ends. Germline lookup yields CDR1 MNHNS and CDR2 SASEGT. The CDR3 totals 15 residues.

The table lists this clonotype with a few counts. The chain recombines TRBV5-6 with TRBJ1-4; D might be TRBD1 (6 bases). CDR1 and CDR2 from the germline V gene are SGHDT and YYEEEE. V dropped 3 bases and J dropped 5 bases, with 14 bases sitting between them. The CDR3 runs 15 residues. The CDR3 is CASSSDSGGNEKLFF. CDR3 in DNA: TGTGCCAGCAGCTCGGACAGTGGGGGGAATGAAAAACTGTTTTTT.

The V gene is TRBV20-1, the J gene TRBJ2-5; D gene unclear. The CDR3 covers 14 residues. V shed 5 bases and J shed 0 bases, with 13 bases lying between them. Germline V gives CDR1 DFQATT, CDR2 SNEGSKA (reference sequence). CDR3 region: CSAAYTADQETQYF. CDR3 in DNA: TGCAGTGCTGCATACACCGCAGACCAAGAGACCCAGTACTTC.

This clonotype occurred a few times. The genes are TRBV6-1 and TRBJ1-1, with 8 bases fitting TRBD1. Germline V gene data show CDR1 as MNHNS and CDR2 as SASEGT. J gave up 1 base and V 3 bases, and 4 bases lay outside the gene matches. The CDR3 sequence is 15 residues long. CDR3 in DNA: TGTGCCAGCAGTGATTGGACAGGGCCGAACACTGAAGCTTTCTTT. It yields the protein CASSDWTGPNTEAFF.

This chain joins TRBV29-1 and TRBJ2-1; D possibly uses TRBD1 or TRBD2 (6 bases each). TRBJ2-7 explains the end of the DNA better; the J call may be wrong. This CDR3 region has 15 residues. Germline V gene data show CDR1 as SQVTM and CDR2 as ANQGSEA. The CDR3 sequence is CSSRERGSSYNEQYF. Here the CDR3 DNA reads TGCAGCTCCCGGGAGAGGGGGAGCTCCTACAATGAGCAGTACTTC.

In DNA form, the CDR3 reads TGTGCCAGCAGTAGGAGTGGGGGACTGAGGCCCCATGAGCAGTTCTTC. It is translated as CASSRSGGLRPHEQFF. The J gene is TRBJ2-1, the V gene TRBV25-1; a possible D gene is TRBD2 (6 bases). Looked up from germline, CDR1 is MGHDK and CDR2 is SYGVNS. V dropped 5 bases and J dropped 8 bases, with 22 bases sitting between them. The CDR3 contains 16 residues. The full variable domain, rest sourced from reference TRBV25-1 and TRBJ2-1, is EADIYQTPRYLVIGTGKKITLECSQTMGHDKMYWYQQDPGMELHLIHYSYGVNSTEKGDLSSESTVSRIRTEHFPLTLESARPSHTSQYLCASSRSGGLRPHEQFFGPGTRLTVL.

This clonotype occurred a few times. V and J are TRBV19 and TRBJ2-7; 8 bases map to TRBD1. The length of the CDR3 is 14 residues. Germline V lookup: CDR1 LNHDA, CDR2 SQIVND (reference sequence). The trim removed 5 bases at V and 2 bases at J, leaving 5 bases unmatched. This CDR3 is CASSGRGQAYEQYF. CDR3 in DNA: TGTGCCAGTAGTGGCAGGGGGCAGGCCTACGAGCAGTACTTC.

The rearrangement uses TRBV15 and TRBJ1-1; D unresolved. The CDR3 length is 15 residues. The germline CDR1 and CDR2 sequences are LNHNV and YYDKDF (reference sequence). Between the trimmed V and J ends, which lost 0 bases and 4 bases, there was a span of 12 bases. The CDR3 bases are TGTGCCACCAGCAGAGATCTAGGAGGGAGCACTGAAGCTTTCTTT. This encodes CATSRDLGGSTEAFF.

The V gene is TRBV2, the J gene TRBJ1-5, with D possibly matching TRBD1 (5 bases). Germline V gene lookup returns CDR1 SNHLY and CDR2 FYNNEI. CDR3 length: 16 residues. V was clipped by 5 bases and J by 1 base, with 15 bases between them. The CDR3 coding sequence is TGTGCCAGCAGTCTAGGGGCGCGCTGGAGCAATCAGCCCCAGCATTTT. It is translated as CASSLGARWSNQPQHF. Based on the CDR3 plus reference TRBV2 and TRBJ1-5, the full variable domain is EPEVTQTPSHQVTQMGQEVILRCVPISNHLYFYWYRQILGQKVEFLVSFYNNEISEKSEIFDDQFSVERPDGSNFTLKIRSTKLEDSAMYFCASSLGARWSNQPQHFGDGTRLSIL.

The CDR3 DNA sequence: TGTGCCAGCAGCCAAGATGGGGGACAGTCCGGTTCCGCCCTCCACTTT. This encodes CASSQDGGQSGSALHF. V and J are TRBV4-2 and TRBJ1-6; TRBD1 matches 7 bases. The germline V gene has CDR1 LGHNA and CDR2 YNFKEQ. There are 16 residues in the CDR3. J lost 14 bases, V lost 0 bases, and 13 bases had no gene match.

This clonotype was seen more than once but under ten times. The V call is TRBV12-3 or TRBV12-4, the J call TRBJ1-3; 9 nucleotides align to TRBD1. After removal of 5 bases from V and 2 bases from J, the junction contained 4 bases not matched to a gene. This CDR3 region has 15 residues. The CDR3: CASSLGTGTGNTIYF. Here the CDR3 DNA reads TGTGCCAGCAGTCTCGGGACAGGGACTGGAAACACCATATATTTT.

This chain joins TRBV7-2 and TRBJ2-3, with D tentatively TRBD1 or TRBD2 (5 bases each). This CDR3 comprises 14 residues. V lost 7 bases and J lost 2, with 13 bases in between. The germline V gene encodes CDR1 SGHTA and CDR2 FQGNSA. CDR3 loop: CASMKGPTTDTQYF. The CDR3 DNA reads as TGTGCCAGCATGAAGGGACCCACCACAGATACGCAGTATTTT.

V and J are TRBV28 and TRBJ2-7; 9 bases map to TRBD1. The CDR3 spans 16 residues. J was trimmed by 12 bases and V by 4 bases; bases with no gene match: 19. Germline V gene sequence: CDR1 MDHEN, CDR2 SYDVKM. The CDR3 reads CASSSRAGTGSLPLYF. In DNA form, the CDR3 reads TGTGCCAGCAGTTCCAGGGCCGGGACAGGGAGCCTCCCGCTGTACTTC.

The V and J genes are TRBV3-1 and TRBJ2-7, with D unresolved. The CDR3 sequence is 12 residues long. CDR1 is LGHDT, CDR2 YNNKEL, per germline (reference sequence). The ends were cut back, 3 bases at V and 2 bases at J, with 5 bases in the middle. CDR3 protein: CASSQVTYEQYF. In DNA, the CDR3 is TGTGCCAGCAGCCAGGTTACCTACGAGCAGTACTTC.

This chain uses TRBV7-9 with TRBJ1-3, with D perhaps matching TRBD1 (5 bases). V was cut by 8 bases and J by 4 bases, with 15 bases left in between. CDR3 size: 14 residues. Germline CDR1 SEHNR, CDR2 FQNEAQ (reference sequence). CDR3 loop: CASSVGAAGNTIYF. CDR3 nucleotides: TGTGCCAGCTCGGTCGGGGCGGCGGGAAACACCATATATTTT.

This clonotype has more than one count but fewer than ten. The chain has TRBV28 and TRBJ2-1; TRBD2 aligns across 8 bases. The CDR3 totals 17 residues. From germline, CDR1 is MDHEN and CDR2 SYDVKM. V trimming: 5 bases; J trimming: 4 bases; junction bases outside the gene matches: 13. The CDR3 DNA is TGTGCCAGCAGTCCGGGGTCGGGGCGGGAGGCTTACAATGAGCAGTTCTTC. The encoded protein is CASSPGSGREAYNEQFF.

This clonotype was seen a few times. This chain uses TRBV28 with TRBJ2-5; D call uncertain. CDR3 size: 13 residues. Germline V gene sequence: CDR1 MDHEN, CDR2 SYDVKM. The germline V and J ends were trimmed by 7 bases and 1 base, with 10 bases remaining between them. The CDR3 sequence is CASTNSPQETQYF. CDR3 bases: TGTGCCAGCACCAACAGTCCCCAAGAGACCCAGTACTTC.

The genes are TRBV5-1 and TRBJ2-1; 8 positions match TRBD2. The CDR3 is made up of 15 amino acids. Losses at the gene ends were 0 bases for V and 4 bases for J; bases not matched to a gene: 3. The V gene's germline CDR1 is SGHRS and CDR2 YFSETQ. The CDR3 loop reads CASSLEAGVYNEQFF. The CDR3 coding sequence is TGCGCCAGCAGCTTGGAAGCGGGAGTGTACAATGAGCAGTTCTTC.

This clonotype was seen a few times. J is TRBJ2-5 and V is TRBV11-2; perhaps TRBD1 as D (5 bases). In germline, CDR1 is SGHAT, CDR2 FQNNGV. Between the trimmed V and J ends, which lost 6 bases and 1 base, there was a span of 15 bases. The CDR3 is 15 amino acids. The CDR3 coding sequence is TGTGCCAGCAGATTCTGGGGCAGAGTCCAAGAGACCCAGTACTTC. This translates into CASRFWGRVQETQYF.

This clonotype was counted only a few times. The CDR3 here is CASSPTRIGGELFF. In DNA form, the CDR3 reads TGTGCCAGCAGCCCTACTAGGATTGGGGGGGAGCTGTTTTTT. This chain connects TRBV9 to TRBJ2-2; tentative D call: TRBD2 (5 bases). Between the trimmed V and J ends, which lost 4 bases and 8 bases, there was a span of 15 bases. This CDR3 has 14 residues. Per the germline V gene, CDR1 is SGDLS and CDR2 is YYNGEE.

There are a few counts of this clonotype. V and J are TRBV28 and TRBJ2-7; D not certain. V shed 3 bases and J shed 2 bases, with 8 bases lying between them. This CDR3 comprises 13 residues. Germline CDR1 is MDHEN and CDR2 is SYDVKM. Written as DNA, the CDR3 is TGTGCCAGCAGTTTGTCAGGTCCCTACGAGCAGTACTTC. Translated: CASSLSGPYEQYF. Full variable domain (missing parts from reference TRBV28 and TRBJ2-7): DVKVTQSSRYLVKRTGEKVFLECVQDMDHENMFWYRQDPGLGLRLIYFSYDVKMKEKGDIPEGYSVSREKKERFSLILESASTNQTSMYLCASSLSGPYEQYFGPGTRLTVT.

The V gene is TRBV2, the J gene TRBJ1-3, with 7 bases aligning to TRBD1. CDR1 is SNHLY, CDR2 FYNNEI, per germline. With 1 base clipped from V and 0 bases from J, the junction kept 6 bases outside the gene matches. This CDR3 contains 17 residues. Written as DNA, the CDR3 is TGTGCCAGCAGTGAAGGGGGGACAGCGAGCTCTGGAAACACCATATATTTT. It codes for CASSEGGTASSGNTIYF.

A few counts support this clonotype. V and J are TRBV7-9 and TRBJ2-1; tentative D call: TRBD1 (5 bases). Looked up from germline, CDR1 is SEHNR and CDR2 is FQNEAQ (reference sequence). The CDR3 runs 16 residues. The ends were cut back, 3 bases at V and 5 bases at J, with 17 bases in the middle. CDR3 amino acids: CASSFGGWAGNNEQFF. The CDR3, as DNA: TGTGCCAGCAGCTTTGGCGGTTGGGCAGGGAACAATGAGCAGTTCTTC.

A few counts support this clonotype. The chain carries TRBV6-5 and TRBJ2-7; tentative D call: TRBD2 (7 bases). V was clipped by 2 bases and J by 3 bases, with 14 bases between them. Germline V CDR1 and CDR2: MNHEY, SVGAGI. CDR3 length: 15 amino acids. The CDR3 DNA follows: TGTGCCAGCAGTTACGTGAGAGGGGGGGTCTACGAGCAGTACTTC. Translated, it gives CASSYVRGGVYEQYF.

In this sample, this clonotype turned up a few times. The chain couples TRBV20-1 to TRBJ2-2, with 11 bases identical to TRBD2. The V gene end was trimmed by 1 base and the J gene end by 3 bases; junction bases not matched to a gene: 7. The CDR3 runs 17 residues. From germline, CDR1 is DFQATT and CDR2 SNEGSKA (reference sequence). DNA for the CDR3: TGCAGTGCTAGAGCTATTCTAGCGGGGGGTCACACCGGGGAGCTGTTTTTT. Its translation is CSARAILAGGHTGELFF.

The V call is TRBV24-1, the J call TRBJ2-1; 13 nucleotides match TRBD2. The CDR3 sequence is 17 residues long. The ends lost 0 bases at V and 5 bases at J; junction bases unmatched: 3. Germline V lookup: CDR1 KGHDR, CDR2 SFDVKD. CDR3 protein: CATSDLRTSGRDNEQFF. Written as DNA, the CDR3 is TGTGCCACCAGTGATTTGCGAACTAGCGGGAGGGACAATGAGCAGTTCTTC.

V gene TRBV19 combines with J gene TRBJ1-5; D may be TRBD1 (5 bases). Trimming shortened V by 3 bases and J by 7 bases, and 13 bases separated the two germline ends. The CDR3 runs to 14 residues. CDR1 LNHDA and CDR2 SQIVND come from the germline V gene (reference sequence). The CDR3 here is CASSINRRGQPQHF. As DNA, the CDR3 is TGTGCCAGTAGTATCAATCGTCGGGGGCAGCCCCAGCATTTT.

The V call is TRBV5-5, the J call TRBJ1-2; 9 bases line up with TRBD1. Trimming took 4 bases from V and 3 from J; bases not matched to a gene: 13. CDR3 length equals 17 residues. Germline-derived CDR1 and CDR2 are SGHKS and YYEKEE (reference sequence). CDR3 in DNA: TGTGCCAGCAGCCCCCGGACAGGGGACCCCGGGGACTATGGCTACACCTTC. Its translation: CASSPRTGDPGDYGYTF.

This clonotype was counted a few times. The chain combines TRBV18 with TRBJ1-5, with 8 positions matching TRBD1. Trimming at V came to 3 bases and at J to 1 base, leaving 5 bases not matched to a gene. The CDR3 loop spans 16 amino acids. Germline V gene lookup returns CDR1 KGHSH and CDR2 LQKENI. The CDR3 region has the DNA TGTGCCAGCTCACCCGACAGGGGTGGAAGCAATCAGCCCCAGCATTTT. It translates to CASSPDRGGSNQPQHF.